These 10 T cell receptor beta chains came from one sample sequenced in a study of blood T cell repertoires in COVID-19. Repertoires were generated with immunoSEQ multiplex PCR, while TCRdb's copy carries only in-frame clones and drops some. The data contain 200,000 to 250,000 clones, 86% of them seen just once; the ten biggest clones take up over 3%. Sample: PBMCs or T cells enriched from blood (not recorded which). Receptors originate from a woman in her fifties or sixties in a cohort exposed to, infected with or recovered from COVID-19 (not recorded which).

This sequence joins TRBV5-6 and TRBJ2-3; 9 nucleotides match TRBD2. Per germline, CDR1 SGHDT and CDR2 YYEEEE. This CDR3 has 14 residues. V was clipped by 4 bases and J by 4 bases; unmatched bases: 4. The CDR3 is CASSIGLAPDTQYF. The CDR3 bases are TGTGCCAGCAGCATAGGACTAGCGCCAGATACGCAGTATTTT. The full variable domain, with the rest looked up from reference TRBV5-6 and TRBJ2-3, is DAGVTQSPTHLIKTRGQQVTLRCSPKSGHDTVSWYQQALGQGPQFIFQYYEEEERQRGNFPDRFSGHQFPNYSSELNVNALLLGDSALYLCASSIGLAPDTQYFGPGTRLTVL.

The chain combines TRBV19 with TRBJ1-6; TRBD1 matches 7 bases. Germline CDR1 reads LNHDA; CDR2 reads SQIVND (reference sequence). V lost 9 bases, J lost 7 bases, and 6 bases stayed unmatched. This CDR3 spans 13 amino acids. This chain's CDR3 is CASRDRENSPLHF. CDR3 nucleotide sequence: TGTGCCAGCAGAGACAGGGAAAATTCACCCCTCCACTTT.

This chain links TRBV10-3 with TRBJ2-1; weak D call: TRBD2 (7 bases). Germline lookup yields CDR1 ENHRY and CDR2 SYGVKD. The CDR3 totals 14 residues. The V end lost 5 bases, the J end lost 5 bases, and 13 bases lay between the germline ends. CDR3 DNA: TGTGCCATCAGTAGGGGGGGACAAAACAATGAGCAGTTCTTC. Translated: CAISRGGQNNEQFF.

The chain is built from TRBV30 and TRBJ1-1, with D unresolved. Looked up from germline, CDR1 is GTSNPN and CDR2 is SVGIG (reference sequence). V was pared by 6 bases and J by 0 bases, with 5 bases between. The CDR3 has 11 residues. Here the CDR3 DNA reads TGTGCCTGTACAATGAACACTGAAGCTTTCTTT. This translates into CACTMNTEAFF.

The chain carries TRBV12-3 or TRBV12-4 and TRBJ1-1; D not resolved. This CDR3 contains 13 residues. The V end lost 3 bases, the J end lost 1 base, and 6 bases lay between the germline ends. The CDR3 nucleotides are TGTGCCAGCAGTTTGGCCAAGAACACTGAAGCTTTCTTT. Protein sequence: CASSLAKNTEAFF.

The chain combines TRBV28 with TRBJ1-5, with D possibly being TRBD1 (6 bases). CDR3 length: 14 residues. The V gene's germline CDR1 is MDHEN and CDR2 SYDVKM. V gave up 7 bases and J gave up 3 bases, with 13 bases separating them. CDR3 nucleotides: TGTGCCAGCATCGGGGGGGCCATCAATCAGCCCCAGCATTTT. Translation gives CASIGGAINQPQHF.

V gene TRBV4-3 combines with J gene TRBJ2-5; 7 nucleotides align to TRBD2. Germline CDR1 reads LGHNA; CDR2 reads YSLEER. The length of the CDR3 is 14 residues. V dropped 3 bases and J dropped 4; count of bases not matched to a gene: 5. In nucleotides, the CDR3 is TGCGCCAGCAGCCAGCGACTAGCCCGAGAGACCCAGTACTTC. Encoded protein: CASSQRLARETQYF.

The CDR3 bases are TGTGCCAGCAACCCGACAGGAGGTTACGCCGGGGAGCTGTTTTTT. Translating gives CASNPTGGYAGELFF. The genes are TRBV27 and TRBJ2-2; the D gene is possibly TRBD1 (6 bases). This CDR3 is built from 15 residues. V was cut by 7 bases and J by 6 bases, with 18 bases left in between. From germline, CDR1 is MNHEY and CDR2 SMNVEV (reference sequence).

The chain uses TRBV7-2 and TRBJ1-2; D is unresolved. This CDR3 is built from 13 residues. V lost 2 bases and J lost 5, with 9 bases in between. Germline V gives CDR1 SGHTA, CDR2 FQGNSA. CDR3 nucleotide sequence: TGTGCCAGCAGCTTAAACAGTGAATATGGCTACACCTTC. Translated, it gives CASSLNSEYGYTF.

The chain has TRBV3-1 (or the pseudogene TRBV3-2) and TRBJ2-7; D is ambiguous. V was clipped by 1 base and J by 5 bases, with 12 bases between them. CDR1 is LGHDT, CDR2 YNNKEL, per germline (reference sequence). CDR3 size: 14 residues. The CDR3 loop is CASSQGVFRDEQYF. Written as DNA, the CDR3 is TGTGCCAGCAGCCAAGGTGTTTTTCGTGACGAGCAGTACTTC.